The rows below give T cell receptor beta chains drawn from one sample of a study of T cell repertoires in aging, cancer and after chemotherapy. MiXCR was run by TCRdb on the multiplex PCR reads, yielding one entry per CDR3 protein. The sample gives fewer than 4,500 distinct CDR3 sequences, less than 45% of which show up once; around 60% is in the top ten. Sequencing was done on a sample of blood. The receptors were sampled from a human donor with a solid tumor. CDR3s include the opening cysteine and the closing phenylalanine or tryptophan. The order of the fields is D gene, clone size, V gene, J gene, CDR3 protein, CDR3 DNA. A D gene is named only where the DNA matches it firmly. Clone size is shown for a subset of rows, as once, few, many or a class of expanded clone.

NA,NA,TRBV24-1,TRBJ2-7,CATSDPTNPYEQYF,TGTGCCACCAGTGATCCTACTAACCCCTACGAGCAGTACTTC
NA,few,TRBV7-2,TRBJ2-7,CASSQLGSSSYEQYF,TGTGCCAGCAGCCAGTTGGGATCTAGCTCCTACGAGCAGTACTTC
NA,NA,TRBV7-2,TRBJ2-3,CASRFQGTDTQYF,TGTGCCAGCAGATTCCAGGGGACAGATACGCAGTATTTT
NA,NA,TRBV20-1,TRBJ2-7,CSAPRRDTLDYEQYF,TGCAGTGCCCCAAGGCGGGACACCCTAGACTACGAGCAGTACTTC
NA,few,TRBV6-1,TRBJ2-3,CASETATSTDTQYF,TGTGCCAGCGAGACAGCTACTAGCACAGATACGCAGTATTTT
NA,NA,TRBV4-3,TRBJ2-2,CASSPQVRAGGELFF,TGCGCCAGCAGCCCCCAGGTCAGGGCGGGGGGGGAGCTGTTTTTT
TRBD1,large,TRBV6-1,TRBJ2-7,CASSEAYRGPGYEQYF,TGTGCCAGCAGTGAAGCTTACAGGGGGCCTGGGTACGAGCAGTACTTC
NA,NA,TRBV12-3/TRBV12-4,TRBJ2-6,CASSARVSGANVLTF,TGTGCCAGCAGTGCACGGGTCTCTGGGGCCAACGTCCTGACTTTC
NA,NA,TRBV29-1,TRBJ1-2,CSVEVHYGYTF,TGCAGCGTTGAGGTACACTATGGCTACACCTTC
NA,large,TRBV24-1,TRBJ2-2,CATSDSEGTLNTGELFF,TGTGCCACCAGTGATTCCGAGGGGACACTGAACACCGGGGAGCTGTTTTTT
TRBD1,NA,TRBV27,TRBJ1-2,CASSLSGQGYGYTF,TGTGCCAGCAGTTTATCTGGACAGGGCTATGGCTACACCTTC
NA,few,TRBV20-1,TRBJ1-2,CSARGAVSSNYGYTF,TGCAGTGCTAGAGGAGCCGTCAGTAGTAACTATGGCTACACCTTC
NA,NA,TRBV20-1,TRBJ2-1,CSAPRTSSYNEQFF,TGCAGTGCTCCGAGGACAAGCTCCTACAATGAGCAGTTCTTC
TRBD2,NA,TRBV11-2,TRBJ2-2,CASSLLAGGPSGELFF,TGTGCCAGCAGCTTACTAGCGGGAGGTCCATCCGGGGAGCTGTTTTTT
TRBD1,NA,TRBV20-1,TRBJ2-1,CSARGTDRYNNEQFF,TGCAGTGCTAGAGGTACGGACAGGTATAACAATGAGCAGTTCTTC
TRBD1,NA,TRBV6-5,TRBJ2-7,CASSARGTGAYEQYF,TGTGCCAGCAGCGCGAGGGGGACAGGAGCCTACGAGCAGTACTTC
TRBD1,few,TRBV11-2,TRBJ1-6,CASSRQGSNSPLHF,TGTGCCAGCAGCAGACAGGGTTCCAATTCACCCCTCCACTTT
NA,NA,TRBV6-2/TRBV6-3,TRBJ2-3,CASSPPGLIDTQYF,TGTGCCAGCAGTCCTCCGGGGCTGATAGATACGCAGTATTTT
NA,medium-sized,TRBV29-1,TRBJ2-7,CSVEAGDYEQYF,TGCAGCGTTGAAGCTGGGGATTACGAGCAGTACTTC
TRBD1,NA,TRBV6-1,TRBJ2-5,CASSYSTSVRGPTRSETQYF,TGTGCCAGCAGTTACTCCACCTCGGTCAGGGGGCCAACAAGATCAGAGACCCAGTACTTC